The 8 T cell receptor beta chains presented below share a single source sample, sequenced in a study of blood T cell repertoires in COVID-19 (dated by TCRdb to the early 2020s). The library was built by means of the immunoSEQ multiplex PCR assay. Not all clones reach the TCRdb copy of this immuneACCESS table, which keeps in-frame sequences only. Checked studies attribute under half of the gap to unresolved V genes and leave the rest unexplained. This sample holds under 200,000 clones; 70% to 90% were observed only once. The ten largest clonotypes hold more than 5% of the sample. Sequencing was done on a sample of peripheral blood. The receptor set was obtained from a woman in her fifties or sixties with COVID-19, enrolled during active disease.

This clone was detected a few times. The V and J genes are TRBV5-1 and TRBJ1-2, with D maybe TRBD1 (6 bases). Germline CDR1 reads SGHRS; CDR2 reads YFSETQ. Trimming cost V 0 bases and J 8 bases, with 17 bases left between them. The CDR3 has 15 residues. CDR3 protein: CASSLELPGVGGYTF. In DNA, the CDR3 is TGCGCCAGCAGCTTGGAGTTACCAGGGGTCGGAGGCTACACCTTC.

The CDR3, as DNA: TGTGCCAGCAGCCTACAGGGGGCCATTACAGATACGCAGTATTTT. This sequence encodes CASSLQGAITDTQYF. This chain links TRBV7-3 with TRBJ2-3, with 9 bases lining up with TRBD1. Germline V lookup: CDR1 SGHTA, CDR2 FQGTGA. The J segment lost 3 bases and the V segment lost 5 bases, leaving 6 bases of the junction unmatched. The CDR3 has 15 residues.

This clone was seen a handful of times. The rearrangement joins TRBV12-3 or TRBV12-4 to TRBJ1-1; maybe TRBD1 (5 bases). CDR3 size: 12 residues. The V end lost 10 bases, the J end lost 7 bases, and 16 bases lay between the germline ends. The CDR3 DNA reads TGTGCCACTTCCTACCGGGGGTTTGAAGCTTTCTTT. This gives the protein CATSYRGFEAFF.

The chain joins TRBV15 to TRBJ1-4, with D unresolved. The length of the CDR3 is 16 residues. The V gene lost 0 bases and the J gene lost 0 bases, with 8 bases spanning the gap. The V gene's germline CDR1 is LNHNV and CDR2 YYDKDF (reference sequence). The CDR3 here is CATSRDQLSTNEKLFF. CDR3 bases: TGTGCCACCAGCAGAGATCAACTCTCAACTAATGAAAAACTGTTTTTT.

The gene calls are TRBV7-2 and TRBJ2-5, with a weak D call TRBD2 (7 bases). Germline loops: CDR1 SGHTA, CDR2 FQGNSA. The ends were cut back, 4 bases at V and 5 bases at J, with 11 bases in the middle. The CDR3 runs to 13 residues. The CDR3 region is CASSSGRGETQYF. In DNA form, the CDR3 reads TGTGCCAGCAGCTCGGGGAGGGGGGAGACCCAGTACTTC.

The chain has TRBV5-1 and TRBJ2-6; D uncertain. Germline V lookup: CDR1 SGHRS, CDR2 YFSETQ. Trimming cost V 5 bases and J 0 bases, with 9 bases left between them. This CDR3 region has 15 residues. This CDR3 is CASSSESSGANVLTF. In DNA, the CDR3 is TGCGCCAGCAGTTCGGAGAGCTCTGGGGCCAACGTCCTGACTTTC.

This clone was found a few times. V usage is TRBV12-3 or TRBV12-4 and J usage is TRBJ2-1, with D possibly TRBD2 on 6 matching bases. The V and J ends lost 5 bases and 9 bases respectively, with 11 bases between them. The CDR3 length is 12 residues. CDR3: CASSRGSSEQFF. The DNA for the CDR3 is TGTGCCAGCAGTCGGGGGAGCAGTGAGCAGTTCTTC.

This CDR3 reads CASRQRMNTEAFF. In DNA, the CDR3 is TGTGCCAGTAGACAGAGAATGAACACTGAAGCTTTCTTT. The chain combines TRBV19 with TRBJ1-1; no firm D call. Between the trimmed V and J ends, which lost 6 bases and 0 bases, there was a span of 8 bases. CDR1 is LNHDA and CDR2 is SQIVND in the germline V gene (reference sequence). The CDR3 has 13 residues.